This TCR beta chain emerged from a study of beta chain features in type 1 diabetes. Study-level points and caveats: Insertions at VDJ junctions were less frequent in type 1 diabetes patients. These patients also deleted more nucleotides at the same junctions. Shorter TCRB CDR3s, moderately but significantly so, marked every one of the four CD4+ subsets in Type 1 diabetes patients. Patients showed naive, central memory and Treg TCRB repertoires that appeared more similar than those of healthy donors.

The germline CDR1 and CDR2 sequences are SGHTA and FQGNSA. This CDR3 is built from 14 residues. The J segment lost 8 bases and the V segment lost 0 bases, leaving 6 bases of the junction unmatched. In its sample, this clone was seen a few times. The antigen is unknown. cDNA synthesis used the whole RNA isolate, giving expressed TCRB sequences. On average, stem cell-like memory T cell samples had about 1.01 million reads. Profiled with immunoSEQ multiplex PCR; TCRdb holds only in-frame clones, not every one. Among approximately 24,000 clones listed, roughly 50% were seen once. Without exception, sorted populations had purity beyond 95%.

This receptor was identified in a man younger than 45 with type 1 diabetes. Input material: stem cell memory CD4+ T cells from blood. The gene calls are TRBV7-2 and TRBJ1-1; 7 bases are a match to TRBD1. CDR3 DNA: TGTGCCAGCAGCTTAGCGGGCAGGGGACAGGAAGCTTTCTTT. Encoded protein: CASSLAGRGQEAFF.